This T cell receptor (beta chain) was sequenced during a study of T cells after posttransplantation cyclophosphamide. The CDR3 length is 14 residues. V lost 4 bases to trimming and J lost 6 bases, with 13 bases between them. CDR1 and CDR2 from the germline V gene are SGDLS and YYNGEE. TCRdb's copy holds only in-frame clones and misses some; the assay was immunoSEQ multiplex PCR. The sample has 42,000 or so clones; less than 95% are singletons. Treatment was busulfan-fludarabine conditioning, a marrow graft, and cyclophosphamide on days +3 and +4. Study-wide results and caveats: After PTCy, TRB diversity resembled that of CNI/methotrexate controls.

On this clone: Its antigen remains unidentified.

The source was PBMCs, collected roughly 60 days after allogeneic stem cell transplant with posttransplant cyclophosphamide. This chain connects TRBV9 to TRBJ1-4; no clear D. This clonotype was sampled from a male patient aged 55 to 69 who received an allogeneic stem cell transplant from a related donor and was CMV-positive. Some T cells may be provided by the graft donor. The CDR3 reads CASSPGIDDEKLFF. The CDR3 bases are TGTGCCAGCAGCCCAGGAATTGATGATGAAAAACTGTTTTTT.